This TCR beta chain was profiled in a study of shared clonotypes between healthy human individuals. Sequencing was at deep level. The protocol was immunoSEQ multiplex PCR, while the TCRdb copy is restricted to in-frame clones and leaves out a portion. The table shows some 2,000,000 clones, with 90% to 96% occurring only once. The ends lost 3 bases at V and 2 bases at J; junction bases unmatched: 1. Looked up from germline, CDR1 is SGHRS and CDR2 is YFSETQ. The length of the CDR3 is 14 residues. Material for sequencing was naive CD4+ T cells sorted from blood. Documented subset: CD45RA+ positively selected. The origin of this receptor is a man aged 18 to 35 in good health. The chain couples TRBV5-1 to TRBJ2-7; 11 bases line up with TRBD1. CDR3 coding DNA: TGCGCCAGCAGCTGGACAGGGGGCACCTACGAGCAGTACTTC. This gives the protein CASSWTGGTYEQYF.